This T cell receptor beta chain was retrieved from a study of blood T cell repertoires in COVID-19. Study overall: Researchers got acute and convalescent COVID-19 samples from the United States, Italy and Spain.

Germline loops: CDR1 SGHAT, CDR2 FQNNGV. The CDR3 has 17 residues. V was clipped by 5 bases and J by 1 base; unmatched bases: 9. This table comes from immunoSEQ multiplex PCR, and its TCRdb copy is limited to in-frame clones, with some not included. Altogether 250,000 to 300,000 clones are present, 88% being singletons, with the ten largest covering around 2%. The sequenced sample consisted of PBMCs or T cells enriched from blood (not recorded which). The J gene is TRBJ1-1, the V gene TRBV11-2; TRBD1 matches 11 bases. The receptor was derived from a woman aged 55-69 years in a cohort exposed to, infected with or recovered from COVID-19 (not recorded which). The CDR3 DNA reads TGTGCCAGCAGCCCGGGGGACAGGGGGAATCGGAACACTGAAGCTTTCTTT. Its protein is CASSPGDRGNRNTEAFF.